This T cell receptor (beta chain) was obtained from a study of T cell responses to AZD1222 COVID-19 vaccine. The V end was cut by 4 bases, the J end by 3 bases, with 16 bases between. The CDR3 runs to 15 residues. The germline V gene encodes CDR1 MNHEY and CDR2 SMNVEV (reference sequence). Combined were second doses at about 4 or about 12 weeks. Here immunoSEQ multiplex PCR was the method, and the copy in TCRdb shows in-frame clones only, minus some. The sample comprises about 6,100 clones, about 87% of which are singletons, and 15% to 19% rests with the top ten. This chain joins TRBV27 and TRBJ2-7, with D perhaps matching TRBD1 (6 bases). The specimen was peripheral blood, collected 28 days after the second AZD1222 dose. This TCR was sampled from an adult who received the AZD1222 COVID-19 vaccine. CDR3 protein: CASSSPGAHLYEQYF. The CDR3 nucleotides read TGTGCCAGCAGTTCACCAGGGGCCCATCTCTACGAGCAGTACTTC.